The rows below give T cell receptor beta chains drawn from one sample of a study of CD8 T cells in ankylosing spondylitis. TCRdb re-called the 5' RACE reads through MiXCR, storing one row per CDR3 protein. This sample has roughly 35,000 distinct CDR3 sequences, with 13% found just once. The specimen was synovial fluid, either unsorted or a sorted T cell fraction (not recorded which). The source is a male donor with ankylosing spondylitis. CDR3s leave out the opening cysteine and the closing phenylalanine or tryptophan. Each record gives: J gene, V gene, CDR3 protein.

J gene: TRBJ2-5
V gene: TRBV20-1
CDR3 protein: SASRQEETQY

J gene: TRBJ2-4
V gene: TRBV21-1
CDR3 protein: ASSKGGSGGPCIQY

J gene: TRBJ1-1
V gene: TRBV27
CDR3 protein: ASSLSEGTTEAF

J gene: TRBJ2-3
V gene: TRBV6-4
CDR3 protein: ASSRLAGASTDTQY

J gene: TRBJ1-1
V gene: TRBV7-9
CDR3 protein: ASSPRTGGNTEAF

J gene: TRBJ2-1
V gene: TRBV7-9
CDR3 protein: ASSLALNNEQF

J gene: TRBJ2-2
V gene: TRBV6-1
CDR3 protein: ASSAPGQGTGELF

J gene: TRBJ2-2
V gene: TRBV27
CDR3 protein: ASSLATSGRAETGELF

J gene: TRBJ2-1
V gene: TRBV30
CDR3 protein: AWGMRAVNEQF

J gene: TRBJ2-2
V gene: TRBV12-3/TRBV12-4
CDR3 protein: ASSQQGRELF

J gene: TRBJ1-5
V gene: TRBV11-2
CDR3 protein: ASSLVAGNYQPQH

J gene: TRBJ1-2
V gene: TRBV10-3
CDR3 protein: ATRSIRYGYT

J gene: TRBJ2-1
V gene: TRBV4-1
CDR3 protein: ASSQPGQGWRETEQF

J gene: TRBJ2-1
V gene: TRBV4-3
CDR3 protein: ASSQEGVYNEQF

J gene: TRBJ2-7
V gene: TRBV27
CDR3 protein: ASSLRDGSYEQY

J gene: TRBJ2-2
V gene: TRBV20-1
CDR3 protein: SARGGSRVTGELF

J gene: TRBJ2-1
V gene: TRBV27
CDR3 protein: ASSLVFVDSFYNEQF

J gene: TRBJ2-3
V gene: TRBV4-3
CDR3 protein: ASSQDGQATDTQY

J gene: TRBJ2-3
V gene: TRBV25-1
CDR3 protein: ASSEAGDADTQY

J gene: TRBJ2-1
V gene: TRBV4-3
CDR3 protein: PSSQGGGGSYNEQF

J gene: TRBJ2-7
V gene: TRBV20-1
CDR3 protein: SARTLGTSVEHEQY

J gene: TRBJ1-5
V gene: TRBV7-8
CDR3 protein: ASSHYPDRGSNQPQH

J gene: TRBJ2-2
V gene: TRBV11-1
CDR3 protein: ASSLAGGRLAGGPISGELF

J gene: TRBJ2-1
V gene: TRBV4-3
CDR3 protein: ASSQGQGALNEQF

J gene: TRBJ2-7
V gene: TRBV30
CDR3 protein: AWTGLAGAASYEQY

J gene: TRBJ1-5
V gene: TRBV13
CDR3 protein: ASSFGHPSNQPQH

J gene: TRBJ2-1
V gene: TRBV7-2
CDR3 protein: ASSPYLSGGSYNEQF

J gene: TRBJ2-7
V gene: TRBV5-1
CDR3 protein: ASSLVATYEQY

J gene: TRBJ1-1
V gene: TRBV12-3/TRBV12-4
CDR3 protein: ASSPGQGLNTEAF

J gene: TRBJ2-6
V gene: TRBV29-1
CDR3 protein: SAVLTGGASSGANVLT

J gene: TRBJ2-2
V gene: TRBV6-5
CDR3 protein: ASSYSMGMNTGELF

J gene: TRBJ2-7
V gene: TRBV5-1
CDR3 protein: ASSSRGRGNEQY

J gene: TRBJ2-3
V gene: TRBV15
CDR3 protein: ATSRIRGRLGLAGVPGVADTQY

J gene: TRBJ1-1
V gene: TRBV21-1
CDR3 protein: ASSKSGPPEPEAF

J gene: TRBJ2-5
V gene: TRBV27
CDR3 protein: ASSLHNRRETQY

J gene: TRBJ2-2
V gene: TRBV29-1
CDR3 protein: SVTSTGELF

J gene: TRBJ2-2
V gene: TRBV4-3
CDR3 protein: ASSPQLGEIGELF

J gene: TRBJ2-1
V gene: TRBV10-3
CDR3 protein: AISESLVWSYNEQF

J gene: TRBJ2-5
V gene: TRBV28
CDR3 protein: ASSEGLAGLRGTQY

J gene: TRBJ2-6
V gene: TRBV5-8
CDR3 protein: ASSRKDRYSGANVLT

J gene: TRBJ2-2
V gene: TRBV6-4
CDR3 protein: ASSSGGPNTGELF

J gene: TRBJ2-2
V gene: TRBV5-1
CDR3 protein: ASSLVQGANTGELF

J gene: TRBJ2-1
V gene: TRBV9
CDR3 protein: ASSGGGGADNEQF

J gene: TRBJ2-2
V gene: TRBV20-1
CDR3 protein: SARDFQYTGELF

J gene: TRBJ2-1
V gene: TRBV29-1
CDR3 protein: SVESSSTPF

J gene: TRBJ2-1
V gene: TRBV7-2
CDR3 protein: ASSRTSGRTHEQF

J gene: TRBJ2-4
V gene: TRBV20-1
CDR3 protein: SAREGGHGNIQY

J gene: TRBJ1-2
V gene: TRBV12-5
CDR3 protein: ASGSQGRGYGYT

J gene: TRBJ2-7
V gene: TRBV20-1
CDR3 protein: SARARLARFEQY

J gene: TRBJ2-2
V gene: TRBV7-6
CDR3 protein: ASSLNKGELF

J gene: TRBJ2-1
V gene: TRBV24-1
CDR3 protein: ATSEPTSKEQF

J gene: TRBJ2-3
V gene: TRBV5-1
CDR3 protein: ASSSGHARTDTQY

J gene: TRBJ2-1
V gene: TRBV6-2/TRBV6-3
CDR3 protein: ASTFGSSYNEQF

J gene: TRBJ2-2
V gene: TRBV30
CDR3 protein: AWSSGTVNTGELF

J gene: TRBJ2-7
V gene: TRBV12-3/TRBV12-4
CDR3 protein: ASSLSVYEQY

J gene: TRBJ1-3
V gene: TRBV9
CDR3 protein: ASSVDGVWGNTIY

J gene: TRBJ1-6
V gene: TRBV6-1
CDR3 protein: ASGPGEHGSPLH

J gene: TRBJ2-7
V gene: TRBV9
CDR3 protein: ASSVEALSYEQY

J gene: TRBJ2-1
V gene: TRBV12-3/TRBV12-4
CDR3 protein: ASSWGTGYYNEQF